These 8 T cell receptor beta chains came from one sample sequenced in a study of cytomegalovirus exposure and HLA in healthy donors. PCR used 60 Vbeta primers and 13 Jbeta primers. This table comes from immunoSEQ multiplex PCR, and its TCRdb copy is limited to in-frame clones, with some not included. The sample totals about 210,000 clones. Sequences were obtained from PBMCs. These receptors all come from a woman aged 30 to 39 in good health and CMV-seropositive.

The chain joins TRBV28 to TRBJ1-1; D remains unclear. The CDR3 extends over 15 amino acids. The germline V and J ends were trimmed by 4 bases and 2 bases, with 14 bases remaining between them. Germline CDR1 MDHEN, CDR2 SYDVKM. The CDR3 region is CASSSLGRFNTEAFF. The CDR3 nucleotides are TGTGCCAGCAGTTCCCTGGGCAGATTTAACACTGAAGCTTTCTTT.

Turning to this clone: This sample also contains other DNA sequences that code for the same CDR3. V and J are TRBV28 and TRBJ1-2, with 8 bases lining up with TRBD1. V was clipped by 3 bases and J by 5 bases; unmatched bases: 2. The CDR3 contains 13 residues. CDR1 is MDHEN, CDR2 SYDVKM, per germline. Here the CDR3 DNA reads TGTGCCAGCAGTTTCGGACAGGGTTATGGCTACACCTTC. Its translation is CASSFGQGYGYTF.

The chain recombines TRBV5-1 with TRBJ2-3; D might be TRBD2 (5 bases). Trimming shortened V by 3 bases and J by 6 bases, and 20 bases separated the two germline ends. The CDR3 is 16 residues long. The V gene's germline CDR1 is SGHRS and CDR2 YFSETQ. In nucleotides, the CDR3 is TGCGCCAGCAGCTACCGAGGAGAGGGCGCGAGGGATACGCAGTATTTT. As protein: CASSYRGEGARDTQYF. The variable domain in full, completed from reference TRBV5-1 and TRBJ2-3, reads KAGVTQTPRYLIKTRGQQVTLSCSPISGHRSVSWYQQTPGQGLQFLFEYFSETQRNKGNFPGRFSGRQFSNSRSEMNVSTLELGDSALYLCASSYRGEGARDTQYFGPGTRLTVL.

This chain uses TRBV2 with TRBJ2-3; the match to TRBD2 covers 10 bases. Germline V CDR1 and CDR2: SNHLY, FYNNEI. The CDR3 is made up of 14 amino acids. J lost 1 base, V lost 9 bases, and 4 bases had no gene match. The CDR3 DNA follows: TGTGCCAGTCAGAGCGGGGGGGGCACAGATACGCAGTATTTT. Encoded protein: CASQSGGGTDTQYF.

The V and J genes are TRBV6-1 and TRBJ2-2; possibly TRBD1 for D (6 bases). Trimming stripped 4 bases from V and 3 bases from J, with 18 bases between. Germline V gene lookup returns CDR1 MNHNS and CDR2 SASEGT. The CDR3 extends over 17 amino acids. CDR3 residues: CASSVMGAGAYTGELFF. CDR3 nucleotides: TGTGCCAGCAGTGTTATGGGGGCTGGGGCGTACACCGGGGAGCTGTTTTTT.

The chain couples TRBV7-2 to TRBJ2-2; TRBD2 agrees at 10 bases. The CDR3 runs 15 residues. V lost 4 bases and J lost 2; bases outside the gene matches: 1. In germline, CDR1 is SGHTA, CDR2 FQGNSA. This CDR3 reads CASSWTSGNTGELFF. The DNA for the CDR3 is TGTGCCAGCAGCTGGACTAGCGGTAACACCGGGGAGCTGTTTTTT.

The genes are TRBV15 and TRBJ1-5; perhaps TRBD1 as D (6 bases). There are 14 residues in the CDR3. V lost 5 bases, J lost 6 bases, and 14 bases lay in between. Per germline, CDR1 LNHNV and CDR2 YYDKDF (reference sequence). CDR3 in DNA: TGTGCCACCAGCTTACAGGGTACCGGTCAGCCCCAGCATTTT. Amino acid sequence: CATSLQGTGQPQHF.

CDR3 in amino acids: CAWSLAPGGADGYTF. The CDR3 DNA reads TGTGCCTGGAGCCTGGCACCGGGGGGGGCAGATGGCTACACCTTC. J is TRBJ1-2 and V is TRBV30; D may be TRBD1 (6 bases). In germline, CDR1 is GTSNPN, CDR2 SVGIG (reference sequence). The CDR3 spans 15 residues. V lost 3 bases and J lost 6, with 20 bases in between.